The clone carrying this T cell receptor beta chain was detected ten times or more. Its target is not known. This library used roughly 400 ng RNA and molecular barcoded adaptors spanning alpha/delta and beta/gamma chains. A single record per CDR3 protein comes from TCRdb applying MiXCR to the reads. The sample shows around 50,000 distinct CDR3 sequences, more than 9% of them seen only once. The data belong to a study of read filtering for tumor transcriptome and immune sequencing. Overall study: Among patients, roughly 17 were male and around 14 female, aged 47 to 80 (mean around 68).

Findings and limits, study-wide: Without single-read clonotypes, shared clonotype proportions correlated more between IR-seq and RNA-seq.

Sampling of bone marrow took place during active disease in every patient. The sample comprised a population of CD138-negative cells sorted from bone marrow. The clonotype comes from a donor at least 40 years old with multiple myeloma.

CDR3 region: CASSLSPGSNTGELFF. The CDR3 bases are TGCGCCAGCAGCTTGTCCCCAGGATCGAACACCGGGGAGCTGTTTTTT. The chain joins TRBV5-1 to TRBJ2-2; D is undetermined. The V end was cut by 1 base, the J end by 0 bases, with 10 bases between. Looked up from germline, CDR1 is SGHRS and CDR2 is YFSETQ. CDR3 length: 16 amino acids.